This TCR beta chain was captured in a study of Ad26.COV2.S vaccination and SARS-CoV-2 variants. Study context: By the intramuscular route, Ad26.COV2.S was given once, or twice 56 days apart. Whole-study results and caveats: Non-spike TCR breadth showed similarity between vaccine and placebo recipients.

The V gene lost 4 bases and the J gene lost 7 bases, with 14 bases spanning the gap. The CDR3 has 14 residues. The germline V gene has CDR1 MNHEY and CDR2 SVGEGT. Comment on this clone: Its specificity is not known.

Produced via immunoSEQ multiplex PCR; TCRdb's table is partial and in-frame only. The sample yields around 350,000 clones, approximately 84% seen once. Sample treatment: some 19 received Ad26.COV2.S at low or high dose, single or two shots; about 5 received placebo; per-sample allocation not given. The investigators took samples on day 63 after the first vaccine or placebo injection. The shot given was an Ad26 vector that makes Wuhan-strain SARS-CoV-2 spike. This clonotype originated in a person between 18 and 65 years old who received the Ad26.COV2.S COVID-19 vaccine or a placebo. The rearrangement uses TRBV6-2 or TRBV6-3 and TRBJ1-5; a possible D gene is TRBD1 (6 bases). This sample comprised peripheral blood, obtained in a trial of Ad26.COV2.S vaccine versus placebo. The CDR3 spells CASSSAGAAQPQHF. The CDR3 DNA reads TGTGCCAGCAGTTCGGCAGGGGCAGCCCAGCCCCAGCATTTT.